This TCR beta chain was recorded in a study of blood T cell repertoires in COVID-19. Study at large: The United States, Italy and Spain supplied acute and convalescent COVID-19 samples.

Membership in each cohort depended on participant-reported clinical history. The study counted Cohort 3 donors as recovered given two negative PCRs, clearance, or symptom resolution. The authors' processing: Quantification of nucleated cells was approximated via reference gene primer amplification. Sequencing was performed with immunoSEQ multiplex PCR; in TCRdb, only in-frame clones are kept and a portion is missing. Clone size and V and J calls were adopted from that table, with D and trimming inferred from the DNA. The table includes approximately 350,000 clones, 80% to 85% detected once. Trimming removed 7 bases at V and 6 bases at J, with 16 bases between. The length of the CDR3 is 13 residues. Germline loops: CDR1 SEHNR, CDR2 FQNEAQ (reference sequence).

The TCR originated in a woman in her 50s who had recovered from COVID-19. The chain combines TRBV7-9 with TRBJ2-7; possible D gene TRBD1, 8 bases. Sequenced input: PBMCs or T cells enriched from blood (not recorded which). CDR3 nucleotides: TGTGCCAGCATCCAGGGGGCGGGGGCCGAGCAGTACTTC. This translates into CASIQGAGAEQYF.